This entry describes one T cell receptor beta chain. Reanalyzing the 5' RACE reads, TCRdb keeps one entry per CDR3 protein, without DNA. The table for this sample gives some 440,000 distinct CDR3 sequences. The data were taken from a study of monozygotic twins with inflammatory bowel disease. The CDR3 contains 16 residues. Germline loops: CDR1 SGHNT, CDR2 YYREEE (reference sequence). The V gene is TRBV5-4, the J gene TRBJ2-2; without DNA, the TCRdb call of TRBD1 cannot be checked. Sequencing was performed on blood. The sequence came from a human donor with ulcerative colitis or Crohn's disease, or a healthy co-twin of an affected twin (not recorded which). This CDR3 reads CASSPLGRGGTGELFF.